These 12 T cell receptor beta chains share one sample of origin, sequenced in a study of Ad26.COV2.S vaccination and SARS-CoV-2 variants. Treatment meaning: roughly 20 received Ad26.COV2.S at low or high dose, single or two shots; several received placebo; per-sample allocation not given. The investigators took samples on day 63 after the first vaccine or placebo injection. Here immunoSEQ multiplex PCR was the method, and the copy in TCRdb shows in-frame clones only, minus some. The data show roughly 420,000 clones, 85% to 90% seen once. This specimen was peripheral blood, taken in a trial of Ad26.COV2.S vaccine versus placebo. The receptor set was obtained from a person between 18 and 59 years old who received the Ad26.COV2.S COVID-19 vaccine or a placebo.

The genes are TRBV5-5 and TRBJ2-6, with D perhaps TRBD1 (6 bases). The ends were cut back, 4 bases at V and 4 bases at J, with 6 bases in the middle. The CDR3 consists of 13 residues. Germline CDR1 SGHKS, CDR2 YYEKEE (reference sequence). CDR3 bases: TGTGCCAGCAGCGGGACAGGGGCCAACGTCCTGACTTTC. Protein: CASSGTGANVLTF.

The chain employs TRBV2 and TRBJ2-2; tentative D call: TRBD2 (5 bases). The CDR3 has 14 residues. In germline, CDR1 is SNHLY, CDR2 FYNNEI. V was pared by 4 bases and J by 6 bases, with 12 bases between. CDR3 region: CASSGVKEAGELFF. CDR3 bases: TGTGCCAGCAGTGGGGTCAAGGAGGCCGGGGAGCTGTTTTTT. The full variable domain, completed using reference TRBV2 and TRBJ2-2, is EPEVTQTPSHQVTQMGQEVILRCVPISNHLYFYWYRQILGQKVEFLVSFYNNEISEKSEIFDDQFSVERPDGSNFTLKIRSTKLEDSAMYFCASSGVKEAGELFFGEGSRLTVL.

The chain links TRBV28 to TRBJ1-2, with D unresolved. Germline V gene sequence: CDR1 MDHEN, CDR2 SYDVKM. Trimming shortened V by 5 bases and J by 6 bases, and 19 bases separated the two germline ends. This CDR3 is 15 amino acids long. The CDR3 DNA is TGTGCCAGCAGTCCCGGCGGAGGAGAACTCGATGGCTACACCTTC. It yields the protein CASSPGGGELDGYTF.

The chain employs TRBV3-1 (or the pseudogene TRBV3-2) and TRBJ2-5, with D unresolved. Germline CDR1 reads LGHDT; CDR2 reads YNNKEL (reference sequence). Trimming cost V 7 bases and J 1 base, with 16 bases left between them. The CDR3 spans 15 residues. CDR3 nucleotide sequence: TGTGCCAGCACAATCTTGAGGTCGGGCCAAGAGACCCAGTACTTC. Translation gives CASTILRSGQETQYF.

The V gene is TRBV7-3, the J gene TRBJ2-7; 7 bases match TRBD1. The germline V gene has CDR1 SGHTA and CDR2 FQGTGA. CDR3 length: 13 amino acids. After removal of 5 bases from V and 7 bases from J, the junction contained 8 bases not matched to a gene. CDR3 in DNA: TGTGCCAGCAGCCCGACAGGGTTGGGGGAGCAGTACTTC. Its protein product is CASSPTGLGEQYF.

The chain is built from TRBV7-2 and TRBJ2-2; D unresolved. This CDR3 is 13 amino acids long. The germline V and J ends were trimmed by 2 bases and 6 bases, with 7 bases remaining between them. Germline V CDR1 and CDR2: SGHTA, FQGNSA. The CDR3 loop reads CASSLIGPGELFF. For the CDR3, the DNA is TGTGCCAGCAGCTTAATAGGCCCCGGGGAGCTGTTTTTT.

The rearrangement uses TRBV27 and TRBJ2-7; 7 bases are shared with TRBD1. CDR1 is MNHEY, CDR2 SMNVEV, per germline (reference sequence). CDR3 length: 12 residues. The V gene end was trimmed by 3 bases and the J gene end by 5 bases; junction bases not matched to a gene: 1. The CDR3 sequence: CASSLTGNEQYF. The DNA for the CDR3 is TGTGCCAGCAGTTTGACAGGGAACGAGCAGTACTTC.

The V gene is TRBV6-1, the J gene TRBJ2-7, with TRBD1 identical over 8 bases. Looked up from germline, CDR1 is MNHNS and CDR2 is SASEGT. The CDR3 has 15 residues. The junction had 6 bases not matched to a gene; V was cut back by 0 bases and J by 5 bases. The CDR3: CASSEAQGAENEQYF. The CDR3 nucleotides are TGTGCCAGCAGTGAAGCCCAGGGGGCAGAAAACGAGCAGTACTTC.

The V call is TRBV5-4, the J call TRBJ1-1; D remains ambiguous. Trimming pared 4 bases from V and 6 bases from J, leaving 16 bases between. Germline V gene data show CDR1 as SGHNT and CDR2 as YYREEE (reference sequence). The CDR3 has 14 amino acids. The CDR3 coding sequence is TGTGCCAGCAGCGTCTATCTCTCACGGGCTGAAGCTTTCTTT. Translation gives CASSVYLSRAEAFF. The full variable domain, its missing parts supplied by reference TRBV5-4 and TRBJ1-1, is ETGVTQSPTHLIKTRGQQVTLRCSSQSGHNTVSWYQQALGQGPQFIFQYYREEENGRGNFPPRFSGLQFPNYSSELNVNALELDDSALYLCASSVYLSRAEAFFGQGTRLTVV.

V and J are TRBV28 and TRBJ1-2, with D tentatively TRBD1 (6 bases). CDR3 length: 15 amino acids. Germline CDR1 MDHEN, CDR2 SYDVKM. The germline V and J ends were trimmed by 3 bases and 5 bases, with 16 bases remaining between them. The CDR3, as DNA: TGTGCCAGCAGTTTGGTCCGCGACAGGTCTTATGGCTACACCTTC. It encodes CASSLVRDRSYGYTF.

For this clone: One junction end disagrees with the germline gene, perhaps due to a read error. The V call is TRBV7-7, the J call TRBJ2-3, with a possible D match to TRBD2 (5 bases). The length of the CDR3 is 15 residues. Germline CDR1 and CDR2: SSHAT and FNYEAQ (reference sequence). The CDR3 is CASSPTNSRTDTQYF. In DNA form, the CDR3 reads TGTGCTAGCAGCCCGACTAACTCTCGCACAGATACGCAGTATTTT.

The V call is TRBV11-2, the J call TRBJ2-7, with D tentatively TRBD1 (5 bases). Germline CDR1 reads SGHAT; CDR2 reads FQNNGV. CDR3 size: 15 residues. The V end was cut by 1 base, the J end by 7 bases, with 17 bases between. The chain's CDR3 is CASSLGVLQAEEQYF. CDR3 nucleotide sequence: TGTGCCAGCAGCTTAGGGGTGTTACAGGCGGAGGAGCAGTACTTC.